This record covers a single TCR beta chain. This clone was observed a few times. The input lacks base qualities; no much larger clone sits a single base away. The data were taken from a study of T cell repertoires and HLA-DP antigens (dated by TCRdb to the late 2010s). At the level of the whole study: An in vitro model of CD4+ T cell alloreactivity against allogeneic HLA-DP presented by transduced HeLa cells was used in the study. Compared with self, one alloantigen differed at one amino acid in the peptide-binding groove and the other differed at under 13, modelling structurally similar versus dissimilar alloantigens. The three donors were two male and one female, with ages ranging from the 18-to-29 to the 60-to-69 age band. An average DNA input of about 200 ng was used for sorted CD137+CD4+ samples, compared with roughly 1,300 ng for pre-culture CD4+ samples. Overall results and qualifications from the work: Little overlap was observed within donors between the clone sets against the two alleles, and almost no clones against the same allele were shared across donors. Clones undetected before culture had an average cumulative frequency of roughly 35% against one allele and approximately 50% against the other. Similar clonality (about 0.39) was observed for sorted CD137+ cells against both alloantigens, and this clonality was much higher than that observed in pre-culture samples (around 0.042). Most alloreactive clones were not detected before culture, and the cumulative frequency of these clones appeared to be lower against one alloantigen than against the other. The sorted fractions contained some contaminating CD137-negative cells, which might have interfered with picking up rare CDR3 sequences. Separate analysis of naive and memory CD4+ repertoires was not performed. The study was limited by having just a few donors, by relying on a non-physiological HeLa antigen-presenting system, and by using total CD4+ cells as responders.

TCRB CDR3 regions were amplified with the immunoSEQ multiplex PCR using forward primers for 54 TRBV segments and reverse primers for 13 TRBJ segments. Cultured samples were sequenced at survey resolution with a target of tens of thousands of T cell genomes. Amplicons were sequenced on an Illumina HiSeq System, producing 87 bp reads covering the CDR3. In the paper's pipeline: PCR and sequencing errors in the reads were corrected, and CDR3 regions were defined by aligning to IMGT reference sequences. Synthetic template pools were used to estimate counts of templates and unique rearrangements. Clonality was computed as 1 minus Pielou's evenness. Richness was estimated with the Daley-Smith estimator. Morisita's index served as the measure of repertoire overlap. Clones present in cultured samples but not detected in the pre-culture repertoire of the same donor were defined as low-abundance clones. TCRdb took this table from immuneACCESS and kept in-frame rearrangements with V and J called. Such tables lack part of the clones; where checked against another copy, unresolved V genes explain under half of the gap, and the rest is unexplained. Clone size and the V and J calls come from that table; the DNA yielded D and trimming. A total of 150 to 200 clones appear in this sample, 56% of them only once. The top ten hold less than 55% of the sample.

The germline V gene (reference sequence) specifies SEHNR as CDR1 and FQNEAQ as CDR2. At the junction V is shortened by 8 bases and J by 5 bases, with 15 bases in between. The CDR3 goes from the cysteine to the phenylalanine over 13 residues. The kept DNA is CDR3 alone, 39 bases in frame from the first base. This sample's label refers to: CD137+ CD4 T cells sorted after culture with HeLa expressing allogeneic HLA-DP. To serve as antigen-presenting cells, HeLa stimulator cells were retrovirally transduced with HLA-DPA1/DPB1, HLA-DM, invariant chain and CD80. Following 15 days of expansion, the cultured CD4+ cells were restimulated for approximately a day with HeLa cells expressing the same allogeneic DPB1. Magnetic bead negative selection was used to isolate untouched CD4+ T cells from Ficoll-separated PBMC, with an average purity of about 98%. CD4+ responders were cocultured with 100 Gy-irradiated HeLa cells at a 3:1 ratio in medium containing about 45 U/mL IL-2 and 10% human AB serum. After restimulation, CD137+ activated cells were enriched by magnetic bead sorting to an average purity of roughly 93%. Untouched CD4+ T cells were isolated from Ficoll-separated PBMC with magnetic beads, reaching about 97.7% purity with negligible CD8+ contamination. Peripheral blood mononuclear cells came from the buffy coats of three healthy blood donors. All three donors were CMV seronegative. Genomic DNA was extracted with the DNeasy Blood & Tissue Kit. For each subject, genomic DNA from sorted CD137+CD4+ cells and from pre-culture CD4+ baseline samples underwent TCRB sequencing.

What was sequenced was alloreactive CD137+ CD4+ T cells from cultured PBMCs. The sample's cell subset or site, from its label and the paper: CD137+ CD4+ cells sorted after approximately 25 h restimulation with the allogeneic HLA-DP-expressing HeLa cells. This sequence uses TRBV7-9 and TRBJ2-5; a tentative D call is TRBD2 (5 bases match). The source of this sequence is a man over 45 in good health and CMV-seronegative. The CDR3 region reads CASSWTPSETQYF. The DNA reads as follows: TGTGCCAGCTCCTGGACTCCGTCGGAGACCCAGTACTTC.